This is a list of T cell receptor beta chains from one sample in a study of cytomegalovirus exposure and HLA in healthy donors. Sequencing was performed with immunoSEQ multiplex PCR; in TCRdb, only in-frame clones are kept and a portion is missing. The sample has tens of thousands of clones, about 68% seen once. Sequencing used PBMCs. The receptors here all came from a human donor in good health. Each CDR3 is given with its conserved first and last residue. The order of the fields is V gene, D gene, clone size, J gene, CDR3 DNA, CDR3 protein. A D gene is named only where the DNA matches it firmly. Only some rows state a clone size, as once, few, many or a class for expanded clones.

TRBV7-6,TRBD1,once,TRBJ2-2,TGTGCCAGCAGCCCTACAGGGGGGCGAGGCACCGGGGAGCTGTTTTTT,CASSPTGGRGTGELFF
TRBV9,TRBD1,few,TRBJ2-1,TGTGCCAGCAGCGGCAACAGGGGGCGCGAGCAGTTCTTC,CASSGNRGREQFF
TRBV6-5,TRBD1,few,TRBJ2-3,TGTGCCAGCAGCAGACAGGGGGCAGATACGCAGTATTTT,CASSRQGADTQYF
TRBV7-2,.,.,TRBJ1-2,TGTGCCAGCAGCTTAGGTGCAGGGATGGCTAACTATGGCTACACCTTC,CASSLGAGMANYGYTF
TRBV13,TRBD1,.,TRBJ2-1,TGTGCCAGCAGCACACGGGACAGGGGCTACAATGAGCAGTTCTTC,CASSTRDRGYNEQFF
TRBV5-6,TRBD1,.,TRBJ1-1,TGTGCCAGCAGATACAGGGGAGACACTGAAGCTTTCTTT,CASRYRGDTEAFF
TRBV13,.,.,TRBJ2-3,TGTGCCAGCAGCTTAGGTACAGGGGGGGACACAGATACGCAGTATTTT,CASSLGTGGDTDTQYF
TRBV4-3,TRBD1,.,TRBJ2-5,TGCGCCAGCAGCCAAGTACAGGGGTCAGGTGAGACCCAGTACTTC,CASSQVQGSGETQYF
TRBV19,.,.,TRBJ1-2,TGTGCCCGGGAGGGCTACACCTTC,CAREGYTF
TRBV7-8,.,.,TRBJ2-1,TGTGCCAGCAGCTTAGATCTTAAGCAGGGTGAGCAGTTCTTC,CASSLDLKQGEQFF
TRBV4-2,.,.,TRBJ2-5,TGTGCCAGCAGCCAAGAGGGGAGGATCCAAGAGACCCAGTACTTC,CASSQEGRIQETQYF
TRBV7-7,TRBD1,.,TRBJ1-1,TGTGCCAGCAGCTTAGAACGACAGGGGGTGACTGAAGCTTTCTTT,CASSLERQGVTEAFF
TRBV5-8,.,few,TRBJ2-5,TGTGCCAGCAGCCCCTATACGGAGACCCAGTACTTC,CASSPYTETQYF
TRBV5-6,.,.,TRBJ2-3,TGTGCCAGCAGCTTAAGGCGGAGGGCCAGCACAGATACGCAGTATTTT,CASSLRRRASTDTQYF
TRBV29-1,.,.,TRBJ1-2,TGCAGCGTTGAGGGGCAGGGGACCCAAACCTATGGCTACACCTTC,CSVEGQGTQTYGYTF
TRBV30,TRBD1,.,TRBJ1-2,TGTGCCTGGAGCAAGGACAGGGGCCTGGGCTACACCTTC,CAWSKDRGLGYTF
TRBV5-6,TRBD1,once,TRBJ1-2,TGTGCCAGCAGCTTGCTCCTCACAGGGGGGCATAACTATGGCTACACCTTC,CASSLLLTGGHNYGYTF
TRBV5-6,.,.,TRBJ2-1,TGTGCCAGCAGCCGCCCTTTGTATAGTGAGCAGTTCTTC,CASSRPLYSEQFF
TRBV6-5,.,.,TRBJ1-1,TGTGCCAGCAGTTACTCTTCAGGGTATGGCACTGAAGCTTTCTTT,CASSYSSGYGTEAFF
TRBV13,TRBD1,.,TRBJ1-1,TGTGCCAGCAGCTTAGAGGGGACAGGGCCCACTGAAGCTTTCTTT,CASSLEGTGPTEAFF
TRBV4-1,TRBD2,.,TRBJ2-5,TGCGCCAGCAGCCTTAGCGGGACACAAGAGACCCAGTACTTC,CASSLSGTQETQYF
TRBV6-5,.,.,TRBJ2-7,TGTGCCAGCAGCCGGGATGAGTACGAGCAGTACTTC,CASSRDEYEQYF
TRBV19,.,.,TRBJ1-2,TGTGCCAGTAGTCCCTATGTGACAGGTTCCGGCTACACCTTC,CASSPYVTGSGYTF
TRBV5-6,.,once,TRBJ1-2,TGTGCCAGCAGCTTTCGAGTTCCCAACTATGGCTACACCTTC,CASSFRVPNYGYTF